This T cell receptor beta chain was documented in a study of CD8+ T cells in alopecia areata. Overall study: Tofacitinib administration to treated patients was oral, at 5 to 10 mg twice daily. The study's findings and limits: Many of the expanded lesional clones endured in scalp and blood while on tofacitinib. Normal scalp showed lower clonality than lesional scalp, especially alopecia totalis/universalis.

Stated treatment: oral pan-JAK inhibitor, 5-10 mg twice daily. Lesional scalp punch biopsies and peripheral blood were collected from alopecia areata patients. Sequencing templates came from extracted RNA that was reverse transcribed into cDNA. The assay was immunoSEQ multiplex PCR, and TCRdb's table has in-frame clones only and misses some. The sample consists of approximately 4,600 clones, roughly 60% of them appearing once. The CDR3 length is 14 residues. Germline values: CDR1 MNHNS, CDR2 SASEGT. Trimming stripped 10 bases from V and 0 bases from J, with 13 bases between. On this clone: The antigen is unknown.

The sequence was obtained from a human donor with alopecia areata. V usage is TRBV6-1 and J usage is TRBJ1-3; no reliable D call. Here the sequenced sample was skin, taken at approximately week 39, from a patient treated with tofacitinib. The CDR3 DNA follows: TGTGCCACCCATCAAGGGCACTCTGGAAACACCATATATTTT. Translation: CATHQGHSGNTIYF.